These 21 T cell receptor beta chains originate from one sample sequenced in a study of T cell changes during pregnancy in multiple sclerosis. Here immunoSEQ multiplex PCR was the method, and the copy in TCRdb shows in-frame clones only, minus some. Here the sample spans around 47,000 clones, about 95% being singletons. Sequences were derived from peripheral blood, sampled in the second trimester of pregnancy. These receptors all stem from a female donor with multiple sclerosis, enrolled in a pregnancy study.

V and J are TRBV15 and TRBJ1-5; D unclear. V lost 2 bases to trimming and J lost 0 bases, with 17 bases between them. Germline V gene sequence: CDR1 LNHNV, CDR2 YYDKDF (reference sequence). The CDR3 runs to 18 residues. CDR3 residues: CATSRSPRREFSNQPQHF. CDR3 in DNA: TGTGCCACCAGCAGATCCCCCCGGAGGGAATTTAGCAATCAGCCCCAGCATTTT. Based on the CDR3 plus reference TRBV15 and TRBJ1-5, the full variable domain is DAMVIQNPRYQVTQFGKPVTLSCSQTLNHNVMYWYQQKSSQAPKLLFHYYDKDFNNEADTPDNFQSRRPNTSFCFLDIRSPGLGDTAMYLCATSRSPRREFSNQPQHFGDGTRLSIL.

The CDR3 is CASSKGIRDRGGYEQYF. DNA for the CDR3: TGTGCCAGCAGCAAAGGTATCCGGGACAGGGGAGGGTACGAGCAGTACTTC. The chain joins TRBV21-1 to TRBJ2-7; the table names TRBD1, a call not compared with the DNA. TRBV21-1 is tagged as a pseudogene. CDR3 size: 17 residues.

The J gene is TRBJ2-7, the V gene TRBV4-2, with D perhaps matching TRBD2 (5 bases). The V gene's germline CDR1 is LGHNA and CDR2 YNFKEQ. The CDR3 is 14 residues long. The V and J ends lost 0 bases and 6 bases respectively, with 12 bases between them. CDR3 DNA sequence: TGTGCCAGCAGCCAAGATCGAGGGCTCGGCGAGCAGTACTTC. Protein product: CASSQDRGLGEQYF.

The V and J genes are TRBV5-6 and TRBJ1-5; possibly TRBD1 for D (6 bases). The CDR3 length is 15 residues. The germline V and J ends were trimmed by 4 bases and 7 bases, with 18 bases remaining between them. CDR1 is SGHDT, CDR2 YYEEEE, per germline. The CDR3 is CASSPGRGARQPQHF. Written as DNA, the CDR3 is TGTGCCAGCAGCCCGGGGCGGGGGGCGAGGCAGCCCCAGCATTTT.

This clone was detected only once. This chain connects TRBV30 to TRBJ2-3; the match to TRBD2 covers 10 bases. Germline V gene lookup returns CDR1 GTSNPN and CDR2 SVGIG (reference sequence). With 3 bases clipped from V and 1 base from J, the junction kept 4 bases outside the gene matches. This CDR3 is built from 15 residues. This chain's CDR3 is CAWSPLAGRTDTQYF. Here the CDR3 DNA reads TGTGCCTGGAGCCCACTAGCGGGGCGCACAGATACGCAGTATTTT.

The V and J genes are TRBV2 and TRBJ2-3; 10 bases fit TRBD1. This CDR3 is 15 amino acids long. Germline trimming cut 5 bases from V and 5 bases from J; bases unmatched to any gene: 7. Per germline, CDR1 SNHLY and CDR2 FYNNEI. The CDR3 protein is CASSPGQGQVDTQYF. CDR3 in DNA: TGTGCCAGCAGTCCGGGACAGGGGCAGGTAGATACGCAGTATTTT.

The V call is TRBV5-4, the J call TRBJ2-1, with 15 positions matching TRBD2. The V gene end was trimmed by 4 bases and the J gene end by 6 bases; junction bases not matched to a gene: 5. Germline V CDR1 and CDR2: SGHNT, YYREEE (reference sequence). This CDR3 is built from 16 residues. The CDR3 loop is CASSGGLAGGGNEQFF. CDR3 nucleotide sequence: TGTGCCAGCAGCGGCGGACTAGCGGGAGGGGGCAATGAGCAGTTCTTC.

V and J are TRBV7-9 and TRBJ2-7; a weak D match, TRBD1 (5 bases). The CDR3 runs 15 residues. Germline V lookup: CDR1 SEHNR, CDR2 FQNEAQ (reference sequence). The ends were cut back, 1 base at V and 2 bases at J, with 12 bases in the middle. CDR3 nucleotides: TGTGCCAGCAGCTTAGTTCCAGGCAGGGCCTACGAGCAGTACTTC. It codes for CASSLVPGRAYEQYF. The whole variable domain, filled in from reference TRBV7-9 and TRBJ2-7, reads DTGVSQNPRHKITKRGQNVTFRCDPISEHNRLYWYRQTLGQGPEFLTYFQNEAQLEKSRLLSDRFSAERPKGSFSTLEIQRTEQGDSAMYLCASSLVPGRAYEQYFGPGTRLTVT.

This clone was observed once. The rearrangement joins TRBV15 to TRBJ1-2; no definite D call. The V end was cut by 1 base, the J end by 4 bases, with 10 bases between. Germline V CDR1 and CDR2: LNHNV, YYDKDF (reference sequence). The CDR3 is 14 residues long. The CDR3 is CATSRGRGAYGYTF. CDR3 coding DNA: TGTGCCACCAGCAGAGGCCGGGGAGCCTATGGCTACACCTTC.

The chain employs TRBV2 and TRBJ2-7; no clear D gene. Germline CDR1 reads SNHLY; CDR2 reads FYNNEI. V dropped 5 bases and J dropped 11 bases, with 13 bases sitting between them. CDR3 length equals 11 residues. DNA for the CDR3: TGTGCCAGCAGTCCGGAAATGGGCAAGTACTTC. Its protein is CASSPEMGKYF.

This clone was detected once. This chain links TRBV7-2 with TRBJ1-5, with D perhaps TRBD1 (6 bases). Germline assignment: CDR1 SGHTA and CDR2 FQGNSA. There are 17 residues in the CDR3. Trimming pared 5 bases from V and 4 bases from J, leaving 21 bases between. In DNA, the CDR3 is TGTGCCAGCAGCCCAGACCCTCTGACAGGACCAAATCAGCCCCAGCATTTT. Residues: CASSPDPLTGPNQPQHF.

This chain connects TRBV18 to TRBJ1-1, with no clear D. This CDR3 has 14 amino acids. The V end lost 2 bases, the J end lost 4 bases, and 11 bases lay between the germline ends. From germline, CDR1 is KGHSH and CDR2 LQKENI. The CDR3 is CASSPARSGTEAFF. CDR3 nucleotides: TGTGCCAGCTCACCAGCGCGGAGCGGCACTGAAGCTTTCTTT.

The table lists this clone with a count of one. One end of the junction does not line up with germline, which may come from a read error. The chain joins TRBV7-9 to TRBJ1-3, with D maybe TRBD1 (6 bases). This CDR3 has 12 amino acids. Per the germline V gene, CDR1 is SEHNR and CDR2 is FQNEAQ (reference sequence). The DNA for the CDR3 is TGTGCCAGCAGCCCCCAAGCGAGGGGGATCACTTTC. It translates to CASSPQARGITF.

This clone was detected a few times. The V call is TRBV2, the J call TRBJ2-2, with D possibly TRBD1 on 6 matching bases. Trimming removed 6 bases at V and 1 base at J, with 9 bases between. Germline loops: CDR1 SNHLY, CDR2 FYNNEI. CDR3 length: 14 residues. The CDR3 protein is CASRTQGNTGELFF. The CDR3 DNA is TGTGCCAGCAGGACACAGGGGAACACCGGGGAGCTGTTTTTT.

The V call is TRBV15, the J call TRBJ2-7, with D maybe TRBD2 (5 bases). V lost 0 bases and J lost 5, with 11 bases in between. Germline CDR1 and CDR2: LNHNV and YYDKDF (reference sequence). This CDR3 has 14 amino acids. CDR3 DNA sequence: TGTGCCACCAGCAGAGATTTTTTGAGGGACGAGCAGTACTTC. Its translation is CATSRDFLRDEQYF.

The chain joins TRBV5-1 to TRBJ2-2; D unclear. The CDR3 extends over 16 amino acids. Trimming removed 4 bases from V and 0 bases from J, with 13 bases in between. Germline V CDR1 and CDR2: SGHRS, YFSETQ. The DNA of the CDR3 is TGCGCCAGCAGCCCCGGAGAGGCGTCGAACACCGGGGAGCTGTTTTTT. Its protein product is CASSPGEASNTGELFF.

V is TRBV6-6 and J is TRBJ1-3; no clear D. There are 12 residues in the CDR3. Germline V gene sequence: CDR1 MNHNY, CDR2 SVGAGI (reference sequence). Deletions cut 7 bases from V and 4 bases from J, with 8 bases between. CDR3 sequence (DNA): TGTGCCAGCACCCGGGGAGGAAACACCATATATTTT. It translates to CASTRGGNTIYF.

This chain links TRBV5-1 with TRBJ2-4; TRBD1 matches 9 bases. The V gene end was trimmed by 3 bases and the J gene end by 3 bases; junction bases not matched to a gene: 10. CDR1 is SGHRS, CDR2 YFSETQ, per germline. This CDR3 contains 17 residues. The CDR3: CASSSDRGGQGKNIQYF. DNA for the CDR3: TGCGCCAGCAGCTCGGACAGGGGAGGTCAGGGCAAAAACATTCAGTACTTC.

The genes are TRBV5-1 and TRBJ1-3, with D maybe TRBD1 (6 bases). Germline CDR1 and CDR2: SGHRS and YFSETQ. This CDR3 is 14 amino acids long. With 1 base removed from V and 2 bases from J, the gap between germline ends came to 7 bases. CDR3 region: CASSLPGAGNTIYF. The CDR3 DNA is TGCGCCAGCAGCTTGCCAGGGGCTGGAAACACCATATATTTT. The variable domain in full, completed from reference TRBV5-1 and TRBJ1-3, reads KAGVTQTPRYLIKTRGQQVTLSCSPISGHRSVSWYQQTPGQGLQFLFEYFSETQRNKGNFPGRFSGRQFSNSRSEMNVSTLELGDSALYLCASSLPGAGNTIYFGEGSWLTVV.

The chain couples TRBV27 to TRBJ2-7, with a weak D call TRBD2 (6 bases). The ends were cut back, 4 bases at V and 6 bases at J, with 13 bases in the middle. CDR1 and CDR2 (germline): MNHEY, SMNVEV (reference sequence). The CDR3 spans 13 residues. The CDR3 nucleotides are TGTGCCAGCAGTTCGGGACTTATCAGCGAGCAGTACTTC. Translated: CASSSGLISEQYF.

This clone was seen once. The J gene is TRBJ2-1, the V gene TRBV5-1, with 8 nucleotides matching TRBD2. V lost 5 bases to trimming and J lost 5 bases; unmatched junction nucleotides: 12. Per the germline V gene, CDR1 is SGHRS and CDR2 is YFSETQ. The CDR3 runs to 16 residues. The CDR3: CASSRDTSGRNNEQFF. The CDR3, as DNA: TGCGCCAGCAGTAGAGATACTAGCGGAAGAAACAATGAGCAGTTCTTC.